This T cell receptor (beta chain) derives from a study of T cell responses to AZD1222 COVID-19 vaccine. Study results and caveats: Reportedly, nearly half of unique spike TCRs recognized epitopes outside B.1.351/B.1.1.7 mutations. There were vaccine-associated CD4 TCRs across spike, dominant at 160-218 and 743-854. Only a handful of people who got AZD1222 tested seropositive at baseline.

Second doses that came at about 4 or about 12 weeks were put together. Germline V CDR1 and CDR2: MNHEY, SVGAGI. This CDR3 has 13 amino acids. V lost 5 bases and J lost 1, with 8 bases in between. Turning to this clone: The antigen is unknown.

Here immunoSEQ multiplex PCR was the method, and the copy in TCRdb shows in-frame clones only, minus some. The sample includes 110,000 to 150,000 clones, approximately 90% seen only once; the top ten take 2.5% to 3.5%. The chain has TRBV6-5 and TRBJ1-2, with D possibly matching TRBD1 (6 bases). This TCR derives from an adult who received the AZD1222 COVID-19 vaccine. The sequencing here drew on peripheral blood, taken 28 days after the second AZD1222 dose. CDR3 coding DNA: TGTGCCAGCAGTCAACAGGGTAACTATGGCTACACCTTC. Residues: CASSQQGNYGYTF.